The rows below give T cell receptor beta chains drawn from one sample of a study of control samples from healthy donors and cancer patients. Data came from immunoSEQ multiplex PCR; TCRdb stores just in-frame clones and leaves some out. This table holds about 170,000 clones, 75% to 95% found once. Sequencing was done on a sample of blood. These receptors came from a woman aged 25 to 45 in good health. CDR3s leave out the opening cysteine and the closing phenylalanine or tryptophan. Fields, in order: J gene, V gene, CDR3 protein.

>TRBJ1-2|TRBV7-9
ASSLQGRYT
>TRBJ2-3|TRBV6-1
ASSERTGVGKDTQY
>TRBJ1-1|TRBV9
ASSVGHRGNTEAF
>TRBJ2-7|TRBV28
ASIKHTYEQY
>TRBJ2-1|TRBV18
ASSPLLAGVLDEQF
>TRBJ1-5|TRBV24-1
ATGTNGNQPQH
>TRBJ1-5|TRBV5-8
ASSLGQISNQPQH
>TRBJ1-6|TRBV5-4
ASSLGLLNSPLH
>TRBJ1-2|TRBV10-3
AIRDTGQPNYGYT
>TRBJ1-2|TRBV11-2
ASSLVGTGGFGYT
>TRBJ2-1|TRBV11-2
ASSLTSGSYNEQF
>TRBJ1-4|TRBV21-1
ASSPGTPREKLF
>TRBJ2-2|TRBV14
ASSQAAGNTGELF
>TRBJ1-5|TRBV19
ASTSSHQPQH
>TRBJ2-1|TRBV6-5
ASSYSSGGVI
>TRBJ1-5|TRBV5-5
ASSPDSNQPQH
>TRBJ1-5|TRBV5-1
ASSVQGGNQPQH
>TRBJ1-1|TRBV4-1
ASSPGQPANTEAF
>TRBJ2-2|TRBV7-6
ASSALAGPTGELF
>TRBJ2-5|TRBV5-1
ASSLAGSGETQY
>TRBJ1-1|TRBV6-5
ASRAPNTEAF
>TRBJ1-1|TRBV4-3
ASSQQGENTEAF
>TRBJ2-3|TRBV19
ASSWGGTDTQY
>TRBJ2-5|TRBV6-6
ASSDPGIETQY
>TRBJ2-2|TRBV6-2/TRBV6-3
ASSYSGRAGELF
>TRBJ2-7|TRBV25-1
ASSDPGSGEQY
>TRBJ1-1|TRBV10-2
ASRGQGEAF
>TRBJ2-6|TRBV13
ASSSRLSSGANVLT
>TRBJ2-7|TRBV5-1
ASSPGQSYEQY
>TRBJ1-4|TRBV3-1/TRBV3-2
ASSQQPTNEKLF
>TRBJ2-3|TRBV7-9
ASSLREDTQY
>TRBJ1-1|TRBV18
ASSPVRMNTEAF
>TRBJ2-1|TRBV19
ASSIDASGRYEQF
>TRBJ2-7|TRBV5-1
ASRQGSYEQY
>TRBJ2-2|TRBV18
ASSRTGTAGELF
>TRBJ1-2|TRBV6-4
ASSDSGAYGYT
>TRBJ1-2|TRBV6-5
ASSYKGRGQGYT
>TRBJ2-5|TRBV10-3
AIGQSVQETQY